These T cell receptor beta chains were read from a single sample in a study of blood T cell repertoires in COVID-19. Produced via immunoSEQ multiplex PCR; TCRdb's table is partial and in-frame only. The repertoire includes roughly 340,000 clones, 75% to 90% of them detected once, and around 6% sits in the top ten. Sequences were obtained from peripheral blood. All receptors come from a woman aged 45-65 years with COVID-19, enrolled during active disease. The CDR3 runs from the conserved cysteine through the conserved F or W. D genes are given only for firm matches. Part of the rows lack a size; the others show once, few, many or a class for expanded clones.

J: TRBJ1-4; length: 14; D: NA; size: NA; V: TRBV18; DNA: TGTGCCAGCTCACCAGCGGCAGGGGCCGAAAAACTGTTTTTT; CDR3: CASSPAAGAEKLFF
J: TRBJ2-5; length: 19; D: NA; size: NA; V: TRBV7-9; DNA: TGTGCCAGCAGCTTAGGGGCCCGACCAGGGGCTTTGTACCAAGAGACCCAGTACTTC; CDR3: CASSLGARPGALYQETQYF
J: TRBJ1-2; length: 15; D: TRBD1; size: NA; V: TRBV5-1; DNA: TGCGCCAGCACTAAGACGACAGGGGGCAATGATGGCTACACCTTC; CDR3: CASTKTTGGNDGYTF
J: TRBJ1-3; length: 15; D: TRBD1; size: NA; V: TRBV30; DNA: TGTGCCTGGAGTGTAGGACAGGCATCTGGAAACACCATATATTTT; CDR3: CAWSVGQASGNTIYF
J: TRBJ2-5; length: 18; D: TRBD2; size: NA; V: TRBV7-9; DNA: TGTGCCAGCAGCTTCGAGTTTGGGATAGCGGGCGCCAAAGAGACCCAGTACTTC; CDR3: CASSFEFGIAGAKETQYF
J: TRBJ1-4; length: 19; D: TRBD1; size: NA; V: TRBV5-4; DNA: TGTGCCAGCAGCCCGGCGGGACAGGGGGCTCGAGCAACTAATGAAAAACTGTTTTTT; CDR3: CASSPAGQGARATNEKLFF
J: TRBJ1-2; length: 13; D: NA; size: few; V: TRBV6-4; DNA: TGTGCCAGCAGTGACAGGGGGGGCTATGGCTACACCTTC; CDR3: CASSDRGGYGYTF
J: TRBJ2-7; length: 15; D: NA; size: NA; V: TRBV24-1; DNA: TGTGCCACCAGTGAGAATTCAGGGTACGGTCACGAGCAGTACTTC; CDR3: CATSENSGYGHEQYF
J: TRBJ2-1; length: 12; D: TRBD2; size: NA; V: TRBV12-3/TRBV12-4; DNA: TGTGCCAACAGCCTACTAGCGGGAGTGCCTTTCTTC; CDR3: CANSLLAGVPFF
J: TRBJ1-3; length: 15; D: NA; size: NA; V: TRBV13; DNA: TGTGCCAGCAGCTCGAAGCTACCCTCTGGAAACACCATATATTTT; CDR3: CASSSKLPSGNTIYF
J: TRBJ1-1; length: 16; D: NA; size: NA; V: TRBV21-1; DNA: TGTGCCAGCAGCAAAGTAAGGACAGAGAGGAACACTGAAGCTTTCTTT; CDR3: CASSKVRTERNTEAFF
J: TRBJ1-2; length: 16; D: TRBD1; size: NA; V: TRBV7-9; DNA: TGTGCCAGCAGCTTATCGGGGACAGAAGCCTTCTATGGCTACACCTTC; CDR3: CASSLSGTEAFYGYTF
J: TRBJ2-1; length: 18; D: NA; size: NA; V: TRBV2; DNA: TGTGCCAGCAGTGGGCCGGGAGGGCAGGGGGACTCCTACAATGAGCAGTTCTTC; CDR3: CASSGPGGQGDSYNEQFF
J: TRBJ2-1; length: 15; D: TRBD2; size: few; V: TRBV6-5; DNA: TGTGCCAGCAGGCTAGGACTAGCTGAGTACAATGAGCAGTTCTTC; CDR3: CASRLGLAEYNEQFF
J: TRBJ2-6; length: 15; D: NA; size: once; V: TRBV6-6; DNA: TGTGCCAGCAGTTACTCCGCGGAAGGGGCCAACGTCCTGACTTTC; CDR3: CASSYSAEGANVLTF
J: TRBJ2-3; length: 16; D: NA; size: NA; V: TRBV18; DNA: TGTGCCAGCTCACCTCTGAAACGGGGGAACCCAGATACGCAGTATTTT; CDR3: CASSPLKRGNPDTQYF
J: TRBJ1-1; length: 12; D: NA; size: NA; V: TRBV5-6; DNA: TGTGCCAGCAGCTTCTCGGACACTGAAGCTTTCTTT; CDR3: CASSFSDTEAFF
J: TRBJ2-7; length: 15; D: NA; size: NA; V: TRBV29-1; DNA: TGCAGCGTTGTAACCCTCCGGACTGTACGCTACGAGCAGTACTTC; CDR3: CSVVTLRTVRYEQYF
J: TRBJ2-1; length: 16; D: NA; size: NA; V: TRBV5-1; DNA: TGCGCCAGCAGCTTTAAGGGGAATCTTTTCTACAATGAGCAGTTCTTC; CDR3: CASSFKGNLFYNEQFF
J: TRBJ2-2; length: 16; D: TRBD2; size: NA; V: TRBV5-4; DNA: TGTGCCAGCAGCCCACGGACTAGCGGGAGAACCGGGGAGCTGTTTTTT; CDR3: CASSPRTSGRTGELFF
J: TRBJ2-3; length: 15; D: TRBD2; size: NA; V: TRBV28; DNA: TGTGCCAGCAGCTTCAGCGGGAGCCTTCAGGATACGCAGTATTTT; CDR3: CASSFSGSLQDTQYF
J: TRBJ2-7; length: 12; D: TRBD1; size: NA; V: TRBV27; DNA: TGTGCCAGCAGAAATGGGGACAGGCCGGAGTACTTC; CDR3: CASRNGDRPEYF
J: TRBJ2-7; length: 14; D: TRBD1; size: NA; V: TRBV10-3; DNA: TGTGCCATCAGTGATTCGGACAGGGGGCTTGGGCAGTACTTC; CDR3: CAISDSDRGLGQYF
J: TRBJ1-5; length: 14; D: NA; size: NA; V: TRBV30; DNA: TGTGCCTGGAGTGGGGGGCTTAGCAATCAGCCCCAGCATTTT; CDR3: CAWSGGLSNQPQHF
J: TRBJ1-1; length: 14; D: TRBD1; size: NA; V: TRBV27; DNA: TGTGCCAGCAGGATGGACAGGAAGAACACTGAAGCTTTCTTT; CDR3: CASRMDRKNTEAFF
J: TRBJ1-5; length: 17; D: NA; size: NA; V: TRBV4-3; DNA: TGCGCCAGCAGCCAAGGACCGAAAGGGGCGAACAATCAGCCCCAGCATTTT; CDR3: CASSQGPKGANNQPQHF
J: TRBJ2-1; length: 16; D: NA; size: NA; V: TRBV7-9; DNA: TGTGCCAGCAGCTTAGAGTATCTACGCTCCTACAATGAGCAGTTCTTC; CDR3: CASSLEYLRSYNEQFF
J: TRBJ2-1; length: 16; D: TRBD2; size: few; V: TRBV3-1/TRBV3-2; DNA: TGTGCCAGCAGCCAAGGTTGGACTAGCGTCGGAAATGAGCAGTTCTTC; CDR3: CASSQGWTSVGNEQFF
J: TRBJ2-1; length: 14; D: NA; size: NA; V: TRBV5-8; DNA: TGTGCCAGCAGCCACGGACAGACGAGGCATGAGCAGTTCTTC; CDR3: CASSHGQTRHEQFF
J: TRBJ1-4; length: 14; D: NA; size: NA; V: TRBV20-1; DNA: TGCAGTGCTAGTGTGGGCAACGGAAAAGAAAAACTGTTTTTT; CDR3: CSASVGNGKEKLFF
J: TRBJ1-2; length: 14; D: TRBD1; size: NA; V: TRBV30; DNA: TGTGCCGGACTTACGGGACAGGGTAACTATGGCTACACCTTC; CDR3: CAGLTGQGNYGYTF
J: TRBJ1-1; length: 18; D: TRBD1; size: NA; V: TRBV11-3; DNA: TGTGCCAGCAGCCCCCGATCAGGACGGACAGGGAAGAACACTGAAGCTTTCTTT; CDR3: CASSPRSGRTGKNTEAFF
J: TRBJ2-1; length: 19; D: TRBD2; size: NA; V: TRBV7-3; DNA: TGTGCCAGCAGCGTAACCGGGACTAGCGGGAGAAGACCCCACAATGAGCAGTTCTTC; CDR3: CASSVTGTSGRRPHNEQFF
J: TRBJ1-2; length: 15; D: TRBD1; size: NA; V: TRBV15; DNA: TGTGCCACCAGCAGACCAAGACAGGGTGACTATGGCTACACCTTC; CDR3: CATSRPRQGDYGYTF
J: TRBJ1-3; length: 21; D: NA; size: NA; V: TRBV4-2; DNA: TGTGCCAGCAGCCAAGTACGAGGACCCAATACACCTACTAGCTCTGGAAACACCATATATTTT; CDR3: CASSQVRGPNTPTSSGNTIYF
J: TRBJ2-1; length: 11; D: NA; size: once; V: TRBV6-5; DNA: TGTGCCAGCAGAGGCCAGGATGAGCAGTTCTTC; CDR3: CASRGQDEQFF
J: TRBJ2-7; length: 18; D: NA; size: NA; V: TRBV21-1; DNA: TGTGCCAGCAGCAAAAGCGGGACTAGCGGCCCGGGACGCTACGAGCAGTACTTC; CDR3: CASSKSGTSGPGRYEQYF
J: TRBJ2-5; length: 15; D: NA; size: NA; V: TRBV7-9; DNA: TGTGCCAGCAGCTTAGGTAGTAAGGGGATCGAGACCCAGTACTTC; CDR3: CASSLGSKGIETQYF
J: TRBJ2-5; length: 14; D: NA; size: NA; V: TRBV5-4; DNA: TGTGCCAGCAGCTCCGGAGGACAGAAAGAGACCCAGTACTTC; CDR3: CASSSGGQKETQYF
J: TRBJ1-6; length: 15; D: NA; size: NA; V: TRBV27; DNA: TGTGCCAGCAGGGCGGCCCTCTCCTATAATTCACCCCTCCACTTT; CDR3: CASRAALSYNSPLHF
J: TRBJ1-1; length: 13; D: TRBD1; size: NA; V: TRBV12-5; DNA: TGTGCTAGTGCCGGACAGGGAAACACTGAAGCTTTCTTT; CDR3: CASAGQGNTEAFF
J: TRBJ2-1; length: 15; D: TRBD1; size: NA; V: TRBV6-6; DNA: TGTGCCAGCAGAGGGGGACAGGGGACTTACAATGAGCAGTTCTTC; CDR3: CASRGGQGTYNEQFF
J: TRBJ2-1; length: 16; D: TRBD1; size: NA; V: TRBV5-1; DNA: TGCGCCAGCAGCTTGAGAACGGGACAGGGGAACAATGAGCAGTTCTTC; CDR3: CASSLRTGQGNNEQFF
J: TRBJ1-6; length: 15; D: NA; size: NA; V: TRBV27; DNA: TGTGCCAGCAGTACCCGACAGTTCTATAATTCACCCCTCCACTTT; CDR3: CASSTRQFYNSPLHF
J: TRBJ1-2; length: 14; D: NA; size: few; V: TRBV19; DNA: TGTGCCAGTAGTCCACAGGGTTCGAACTATGGCTACACCTTC; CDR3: CASSPQGSNYGYTF
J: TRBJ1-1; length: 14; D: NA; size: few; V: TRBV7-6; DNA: TGTGCCAGCAGCTTAGCCCCTGTGGGGGGGCAAGCTTTCTTT; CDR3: CASSLAPVGGQAFF
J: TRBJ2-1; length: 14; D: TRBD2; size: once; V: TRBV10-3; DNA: TGTGCCATCAAAGCGGGAGACTCCTACAATGAGCAGTTCTTC; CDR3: CAIKAGDSYNEQFF
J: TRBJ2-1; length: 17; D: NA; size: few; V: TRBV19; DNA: TGTGCCAGTAGCAAATCTAATCGGCCTCGGGACTACAATGAGCAGTTCTTC; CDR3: CASSKSNRPRDYNEQFF
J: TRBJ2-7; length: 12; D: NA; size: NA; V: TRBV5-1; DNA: TGCGCCAGCAGCTTGGTTCCTTACGAGCAGTACTTC; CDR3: CASSLVPYEQYF
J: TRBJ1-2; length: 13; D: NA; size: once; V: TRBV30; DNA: TGTGCCTGGAGGAAAACAGAGCCCTATGGCTACACCTTC; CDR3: CAWRKTEPYGYTF
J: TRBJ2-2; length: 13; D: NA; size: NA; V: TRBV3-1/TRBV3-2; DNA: TGTGCCCGGATGAGAGGGCCCACCGGGGAGCTGTTTTTT; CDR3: CARMRGPTGELFF
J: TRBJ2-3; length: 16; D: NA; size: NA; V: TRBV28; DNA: TGTGCCAGCACTACCCCTCGCCATGCGGATCCAGATACGCAGTATTTT; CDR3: CASTTPRHADPDTQYF
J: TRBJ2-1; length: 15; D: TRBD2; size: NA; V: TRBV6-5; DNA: TGTGCCAGCAGGAGACTAGCGGGAGGTCTTAATGAGCAGTTCTTC; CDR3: CASRRLAGGLNEQFF